The 17 T cell receptor beta chains given below trace back to one sample, sequenced in a study of identical twins. TCRdb processed the 5' RACE reads anew with MiXCR; each CDR3 protein has one entry. There are 1.5 million to 2 million distinct CDR3 sequences in the sample; under 35% occur only once, and more than 0.25% lies in the top ten. Source material: cord blood. Receptors were obtained from a newborn girl in good health.

The chain employs TRBV28 and TRBJ2-7; D may be TRBD1 or TRBD2 (6 bases each). The CDR3 spans 14 residues. Germline lookup yields CDR1 MDHEN and CDR2 SYDVKM. V was cut by 3 bases and J by 3 bases, with 12 bases left in between. The CDR3: CASSFAGHRYEQYF. CDR3 sequence (DNA): TGTGCCAGCAGTTTTGCGGGACACCGCTACGAGCAGTACTTC. Drawing the rest from reference TRBV28 and TRBJ2-7, the complete variable domain is DVKVTQSSRYLVKRTGEKVFLECVQDMDHENMFWYRQDPGLGLRLIYFSYDVKMKEKGDIPEGYSVSREKKERFSLILESASTNQTSMYLCASSFAGHRYEQYFGPGTRLTVT.

This chain's CDR3 is CSAQARGTLNTEAFF. DNA of the CDR3: TGCAGCGCTCAAGCTAGGGGGACCCTGAACACTGAAGCTTTCTTT. J is TRBJ1-1 and V is TRBV29-1, with D perhaps TRBD1 (6 bases). CDR1 is SQVTM, CDR2 ANQGSEA, per germline. The length of the CDR3 is 15 residues. V lost 7 bases to trimming and J lost 0 bases, with 18 bases between them.

This clonotype appeared a few times. V gene TRBV20-1 combines with J gene TRBJ2-3; D perhaps matches TRBD2 (6 bases). The CDR3 totals 11 residues. Germline V gene sequence: CDR1 DFQATT, CDR2 SNEGSKA (reference sequence). V shed 6 bases and J shed 6 bases, with 10 bases lying between them. The CDR3 DNA follows: TGCAGTGCCTTGGGAGGCGATACGCAGTATTTT. This translates into CSALGGDTQYF.

V and J are TRBV12-3 or TRBV12-4 and TRBJ2-7, with 14 bases that match TRBD2. Germline trimming cut 1 base from V and 7 bases from J; bases unmatched to any gene: 6. The CDR3 totals 16 residues. CDR3 region: CASSLEGTSGGVEQYF. CDR3 in DNA: TGTGCCAGCAGTTTAGAAGGGACTAGCGGGGGAGTTGAGCAGTACTTC.

This clonotype occurred a few times. V is TRBV14 and J is TRBJ2-3; D is perhaps TRBD2 (5 bases). Germline-derived CDR1 and CDR2 are SGHDN and FVKESK. V shed 1 base and J shed 2 bases, with 13 bases lying between them. The CDR3 is 16 residues long. The CDR3 reads CASSQGPQRPTDTQYF. CDR3 in DNA: TGTGCCAGCAGCCAAGGGCCCCAGCGGCCCACAGATACGCAGTATTTT.

This clonotype has at least ten counts. The junction and the germline gene differ at one end; a read error may be behind it. The chain couples TRBV29-1 to TRBJ2-7; 10 nucleotides match TRBD1. CDR1 SQVTM and CDR2 ANQGSEA come from the germline V gene. The CDR3 spans 15 residues. In DNA form, the CDR3 reads TGCAGCGTCGAAGACTCGGGACAGGGGTTTTACGAGCAGTACTTC. It yields the protein CSVEDSGQGFYEQYF.

A few counts support this clonotype. A much more abundant neighbour one base away suggests this may be a read error. The CDR3 DNA follows: TGTGCCAGCACCAGCAGGGTCTACGAGCAGTACTTC. As protein: CASTSRVYEQYF. The chain recombines TRBV2 with TRBJ2-7; possible D gene TRBD1, 5 bases. Trimming cost V 7 bases and J 3 bases, with 10 bases left between them. This CDR3 has 12 amino acids. Germline V gene lookup returns CDR1 SNHLY and CDR2 FYNNEI.

The chain links TRBV27 to TRBJ1-2, with a tentative D call TRBD1 (5 bases). This CDR3 is built from 13 residues. The germline V gene has CDR1 MNHEY and CDR2 SMNVEV (reference sequence). Trimming removed 2 bases from V and 8 bases from J, with 12 bases in between. CDR3 sequence reads: CASSLIGGWGYTF. In DNA form, the CDR3 reads TGTGCCAGCAGTTTAATCGGGGGTTGGGGCTACACCTTC.

The rearrangement uses TRBV20-1 and TRBJ2-5; D uncertain. The CDR3 runs to 12 residues. Germline assignment: CDR1 DFQATT and CDR2 SNEGSKA (reference sequence). Trimming removed 6 bases at V and 4 bases at J, with 12 bases between. The CDR3 is CSARRNPETQYF. The CDR3 DNA sequence: TGCAGTGCACGCCGGAATCCAGAGACCCAGTACTTC.

The rearrangement links TRBV2 to TRBJ1-4; a possible D gene is TRBD1 (5 bases). The V and J ends lost 8 bases and 7 bases respectively, with 11 bases between them. Germline CDR1 is SNHLY and CDR2 is FYNNEI. This CDR3 has 12 amino acids. The CDR3 coding sequence is TGTGCCAGCCGGCAGGGAGGTGAAAAACTGTTTTTT. Translation gives CASRQGGEKLFF. Full variable domain (missing parts from reference TRBV2 and TRBJ1-4): EPEVTQTPSHQVTQMGQEVILRCVPISNHLYFYWYRQILGQKVEFLVSFYNNEISEKSEIFDDQFSVERPDGSNFTLKIRSTKLEDSAMYFCASRQGGEKLFFGSGTQLSVL.

The sample holds a few counts of this clonotype. The rearrangement links TRBV20-1 to TRBJ1-2; D gene ambiguous. The CDR3 contains 14 residues. The germline V gene has CDR1 DFQATT and CDR2 SNEGSKA (reference sequence). V lost 3 bases to trimming and J lost 0 bases, with 11 bases between them. CDR3 nucleotide sequence: TGCAGTGCTAGTAAGGGTCTAGCTAACTATGGCTACACCTTC. Translated, it gives CSASKGLANYGYTF.

The CDR3 loop is CASSAWRETLRDEQFF. As DNA, the CDR3 is TGTGCCAGCAGTGCTTGGAGGGAAACGTTACGGGATGAGCAGTTCTTC. The rearrangement uses TRBV25-1 and TRBJ2-1; tentatively, D is TRBD2 (6 bases). Per the germline V gene, CDR1 is MGHDK and CDR2 is SYGVNS. Trimming left V 4 bases short and J 8 bases short, with 21 bases between. The CDR3 runs to 16 residues.

This clonotype has a count of ten or more. This chain connects TRBV4-3 to TRBJ1-2, with a tentative D call TRBD1 (5 bases). The CDR3 runs 15 residues. The V gene lost 0 bases and the J gene lost 8 bases, with 16 bases spanning the gap. The V gene's germline CDR1 is LGHNA and CDR2 YSLEER. CDR3 in DNA: TGCGCCAGCAGCCAAGATCGAGCGACAGCCGGGGGCTACACCTTC. It translates to CASSQDRATAGGYTF.

The sample holds a few counts of this clonotype. The chain is built from TRBV14 and TRBJ1-1, with unresolved D. The CDR3 contains 14 residues. Trimming stripped 0 bases from V and 10 bases from J, with 15 bases between. The V gene's germline CDR1 is SGHDN and CDR2 FVKESK. The CDR3 DNA reads TGTGCCAGCAGCCAAGATCTCATCTCCCGCGGAGCTTTCTTT. Translation: CASSQDLISRGAFF.

The chain recombines TRBV3-1 with TRBJ2-1; 8 bases are a match to TRBD2. Looked up from germline, CDR1 is LGHDT and CDR2 is YNNKEL (reference sequence). Trimming took 1 base from V and 8 from J; bases not matched to a gene: 7. The CDR3 loop spans 15 amino acids. CDR3 DNA sequence: TGTGCCAGCAGCCAAGGGTCGTTGACTAGCGATGAGCAGTTCTTC. Amino acids: CASSQGSLTSDEQFF.

This clonotype was seen more than once but under ten times. The chain carries TRBV7-9 and TRBJ2-1; 8 bases agree with TRBD2. Germline CDR1 and CDR2: SEHNR and FQNEAQ (reference sequence). Germline trimming cut 1 base from V and 7 bases from J; bases unmatched to any gene: 6. CDR3 length equals 15 residues. The CDR3 DNA is TGTGCCAGCAGCTTAGAAGCGGGAGCTAGGAATGAGCAGTTCTTC. It yields the protein CASSLEAGARNEQFF.

In its sample, this clonotype was seen a few times. This chain links TRBV5-1 with TRBJ2-4; TRBD1 or TRBD2 may be the D gene (5 bases each). Germline V gene lookup returns CDR1 SGHRS and CDR2 YFSETQ. V lost 2 bases and J 9 bases, leaving 18 bases between the germline ends. The CDR3 covers 15 residues. CDR3 protein: CASSFRGVKESIQYF. CDR3 DNA sequence: TGCGCCAGCAGCTTTCGGGGCGTAAAGGAAAGCATTCAGTACTTC.